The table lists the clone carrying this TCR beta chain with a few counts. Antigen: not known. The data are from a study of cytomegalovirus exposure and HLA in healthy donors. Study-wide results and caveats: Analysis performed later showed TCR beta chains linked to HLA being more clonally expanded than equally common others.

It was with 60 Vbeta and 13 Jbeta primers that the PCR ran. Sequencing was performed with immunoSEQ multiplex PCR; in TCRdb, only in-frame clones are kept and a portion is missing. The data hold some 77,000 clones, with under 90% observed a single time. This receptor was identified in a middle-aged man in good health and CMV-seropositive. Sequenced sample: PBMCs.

CDR3 nucleotide sequence: TGTGCTAGTGGTTTAGACAGGGGCCCCCAAGAGACCCAGTACTTC. Amino acid sequence: CASGLDRGPQETQYF. The chain employs TRBV12-5 and TRBJ2-5, with TRBD1 matching over 8 bases. Germline CDR1 is LGHNT and CDR2 is FRNRAP. Trimming removed 3 bases from V and 1 base from J; junction bases left unmatched: 4. The CDR3 has 15 residues.